The present TCR beta chain was sequenced within a study of radiotherapy plus CTLA-4 blockade in lung cancer. The overall study: There were objective responses in approximately 20% of patients, and 30% to 35% had disease control.

V shed 6 bases and J 4 bases; nucleotides not matched to a gene: 9. The CDR3 has 15 residues. Germline loops: CDR1 SGHNT, CDR2 YENEEA. Measured with immunoSEQ multiplex PCR; TCRdb has only the in-frame clones, and not every one. The top ten clones hold 13% to 15% of a sample with roughly 98,000 clones, approximately 82% of them seen once. Sequenced here: peripheral blood, sampled from a patient treated with radiotherapy plus ipilimumab. The chain employs TRBV11-3 and TRBJ2-3; 8 bases fit TRBD2. The source is a human donor with non-small cell lung cancer that progressed on radiotherapy plus ipilimumab. The CDR3 region is CASSFSGTSSDTQYF. In DNA, the CDR3 is TGTGCCAGCAGTTTCTCGGGGACTAGTTCAGATACGCAGTATTTT.